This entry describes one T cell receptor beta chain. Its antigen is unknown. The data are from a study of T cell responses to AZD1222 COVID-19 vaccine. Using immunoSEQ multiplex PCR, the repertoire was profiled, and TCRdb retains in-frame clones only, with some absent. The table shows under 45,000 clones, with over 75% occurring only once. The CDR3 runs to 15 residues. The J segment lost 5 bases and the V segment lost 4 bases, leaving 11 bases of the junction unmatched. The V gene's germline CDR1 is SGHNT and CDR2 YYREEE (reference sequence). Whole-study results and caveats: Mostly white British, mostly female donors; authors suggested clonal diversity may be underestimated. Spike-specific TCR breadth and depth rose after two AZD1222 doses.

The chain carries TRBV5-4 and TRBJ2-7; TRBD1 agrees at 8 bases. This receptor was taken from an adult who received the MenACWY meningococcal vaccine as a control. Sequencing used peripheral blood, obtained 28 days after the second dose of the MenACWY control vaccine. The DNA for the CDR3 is TGTGCCAGCAGCCTAGGGACAGGAATGTCCCACGAGCAGTACTTC. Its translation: CASSLGTGMSHEQYF.